These 8 T cell receptor beta chains originate from one sample sequenced in a study of cytomegalovirus exposure and HLA in healthy donors. The table came from immunoSEQ multiplex PCR; TCRdb's copy has only in-frame clones and leaves some out. The sample contains around 55,000 clones, about nine tenths of which appear only once. What was sequenced was PBMCs. Receptors originate from a man between 18 and 35 years old in good health and CMV-seronegative.

The V gene is TRBV11-2, the J gene TRBJ1-2; 7 bases align to TRBD1. The CDR3 contains 15 residues. V was clipped by 6 bases and J by 4 bases; unmatched bases: 11. In germline, CDR1 is SGHAT, CDR2 FQNNGV. In DNA form, the CDR3 reads TGTGCCAGCAGGGACCCAAACCGGGACAGCTATGGCTACACCTTC. This sequence encodes CASRDPNRDSYGYTF.

The chain links TRBV6-1 to TRBJ1-5, with D uncertain. Trimming stripped 4 bases from V and 6 bases from J, with 13 bases between. The CDR3 is 14 residues long. CDR1 and CDR2 from the germline V gene are MNHNS and SASEGT. In DNA, the CDR3 is TGTGCCAGCAGTGTTCGAGGTACCAGTCAGCCCCAGCATTTT. It codes for CASSVRGTSQPQHF.

This rearrangement joins TRBV9 to TRBJ2-1, with D tentatively TRBD2 (6 bases). CDR1 SGDLS and CDR2 YYNGEE come from the germline V gene. The length of the CDR3 is 16 residues. V shed 4 bases and J shed 6 bases, with 20 bases lying between them. In DNA, the CDR3 is TGTGCCAGCAGCCCGCATTGGGTTGGGGGGACCAATGAGCAGTTCTTC. As protein: CASSPHWVGGTNEQFF.

In its sample, this clone was seen a few times. J is TRBJ2-1 and V is TRBV7-6; 9 bases line up with TRBD1. The trim removed 5 bases at V and 5 bases at J, leaving 10 bases unmatched. CDR3 length: 16 amino acids. Germline loops: CDR1 SGHVS, CDR2 FNYEAQ. CDR3 loop: CASSLKQGAQDNEQFF. The CDR3 bases are TGTGCCAGCAGCCTAAAACAGGGGGCTCAAGACAATGAGCAGTTCTTC.

The rearrangement joins TRBV10-1 to TRBJ2-3; 7 bases are shared with TRBD2. The trim removed 0 bases at V and 4 bases at J, leaving 7 bases unmatched. CDR3 length: 16 residues. From germline, CDR1 is WNHNN and CDR2 SYGVQD (reference sequence). The CDR3 spells CASSESGAGTADTQYF. CDR3 DNA: TGCGCCAGCAGTGAGTCGGGAGCGGGGACGGCAGATACGCAGTATTTT.

The V and J genes are TRBV29-1 and TRBJ2-7; TRBD1 is a possible D gene (7 bases). Germline assignment: CDR1 SQVTM and CDR2 ANQGSEA. Trimming removed 6 bases from V and 2 bases from J, with 11 bases in between. The CDR3 has 12 residues. CDR3 sequence reads: CSVGGQPYEQYF. CDR3 nucleotide sequence: TGCAGCGTGGGGGGACAGCCCTACGAGCAGTACTTC.

The J gene is TRBJ2-3, the V gene TRBV27; a possible D gene is TRBD2 (5 bases). With 10 bases removed from V and 6 bases from J, the gap between germline ends came to 17 bases. The CDR3 loop spans 13 amino acids. Germline V CDR1 and CDR2: MNHEY, SMNVEV (reference sequence). The CDR3 sequence is CAISSGFGDTQYF. CDR3 DNA: TGTGCCATCTCGTCGGGATTCGGGGATACGCAGTATTTT.

This clone was seen a single time. This chain links TRBV5-8 with TRBJ1-5, with TRBD1 matching over 7 bases. The CDR3 has 16 residues. V lost 0 bases and J lost 0; bases outside the gene matches: 3. CDR1 SGHTS and CDR2 YDEGEE come from the germline V gene. Here the CDR3 reads CASSLGAGGSNQPQHF. CDR3 nucleotides: TGTGCCAGCAGCTTGGGGGCAGGGGGTAGCAATCAGCCCCAGCATTTT.